This T cell receptor (beta chain) was captured by sequencing in a study of CD4 and CD8 cells across lung adenocarcinoma regions. Samples came from patients with localized non-small cell lung adenocarcinoma. TCRdb analysed the PCR reads with MiXCR anew, one entry per CDR3 protein. The data show roughly 4,500 distinct CDR3 sequences, 45% to 60% seen once. V lost 8 bases, J lost 4 bases, and 11 bases stayed unmatched. The CDR3 length is 15 residues. In germline, CDR1 is MNHNS, CDR2 SASEGT. The origin of this receptor is a female donor with lung adenocarcinoma. The CD4 and CD8 labels of this study may be unreliable. The sample consisted of CD4+ T cells from the center of a lung tumor. This chain connects TRBV6-1 to TRBJ2-1, with TRBD2 identical over 7 bases. The CDR3 DNA sequence: TGTGCCAGCCGTAAAGCGGGATTTGGGTACAATGAGCAGTTCTTC. Translating gives CASRKAGFGYNEQFF.